This T cell receptor beta chain was sequenced for a study of CD8 T cells in ankylosing spondylitis. The study's findings and limits: A motif in TCR beta, a set of seven to nine highly homologous variants, appeared characteristic of ankylosing spondylitis blood. Disease-linked clones bore a CD8+ phenotype, appearing relatively rarely in peripheral blood.

About this clonotype: Its matching antigen is unknown.

This CDR3 spans 12 amino acids. V was cut by 8 bases and J by 3 bases, with 7 bases left in between. CDR1 ENHRY and CDR2 SYGVKD come from the germline V gene. Quantitative molecular-barcoded 5'-RACE generated the TCR beta libraries. TCRdb used MiXCR to reprocess the 5' RACE reads, holding one entry per CDR3 protein. The table includes 350,000 to 450,000 distinct CDR3 sequences, more than 20% detected once. The chain combines TRBV10-3 with TRBJ2-2; D remains unclear. Specimen: blood, either unsorted or a sorted T cell fraction (not recorded which). The TCR comes from a male donor with ankylosing spondylitis or in good health (not recorded which). The CDR3 reads CAILMDTGELFF. The CDR3 DNA sequence: TGTGCCATCCTGATGGACACCGGGGAGCTGTTTTTT.